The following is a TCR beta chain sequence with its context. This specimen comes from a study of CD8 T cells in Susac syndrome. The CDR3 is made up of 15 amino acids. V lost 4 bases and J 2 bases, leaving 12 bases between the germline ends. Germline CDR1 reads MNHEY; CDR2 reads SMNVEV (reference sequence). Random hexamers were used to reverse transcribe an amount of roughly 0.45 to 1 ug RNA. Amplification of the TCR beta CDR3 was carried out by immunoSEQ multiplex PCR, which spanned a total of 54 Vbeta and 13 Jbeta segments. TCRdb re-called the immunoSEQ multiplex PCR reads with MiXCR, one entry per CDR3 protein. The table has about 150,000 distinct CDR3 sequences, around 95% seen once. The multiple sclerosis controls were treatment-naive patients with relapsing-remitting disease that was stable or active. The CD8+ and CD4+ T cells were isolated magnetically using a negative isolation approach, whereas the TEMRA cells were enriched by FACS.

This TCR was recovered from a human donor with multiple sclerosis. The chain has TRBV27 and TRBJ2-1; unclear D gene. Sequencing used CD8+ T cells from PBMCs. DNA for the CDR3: TGTGCCAGCAGTTCCCTAGGACGGGCCTACAATGAGCAGTTCTTC. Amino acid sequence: CASSSLGRAYNEQFF.